A selection of T cell receptor beta chains follows, all from one sample in a study of graft-versus-host responses after intestinal transplantation. Sequencing used immunoSEQ multiplex PCR; TCRdb keeps in-frame clones, though not all of them. The sample records 95,000 or so clones, 80% to 95% being singletons. The specimen was PBMCs, collected about 440 days after intestinal transplant. The source is a human patient who received an intestinal transplant, so some T cells may come from the graft donor. Each CDR3 is given with its conserved first and last residue. D genes are given only for firm matches. A clone size is listed for some rows: how often the clone was seen (once, few, many), or a class if it is expanded.

TRBD1,TRBJ2-6,once,TRBV27,CASSIQGAGANVLTF,TGTGCCAGCAGTATACAGGGGGCTGGGGCCAACGTCCTGACTTTC
-,TRBJ1-1,-,TRBV5-4,CASSLRGTEAFF,TGTGCCAGCAGCTTGCGGGGCACTGAAGCTTTCTTT
-,TRBJ1-4,-,TRBV19,CASSIRTAPMEKLFF,TGTGCCAGTAGTATTAGGACGGCCCCCATGGAAAAACTGTTTTTT
-,TRBJ2-7,-,TRBV6-6,CASSPPGGPIYEQYF,TGTGCCAGCAGTCCACCAGGGGGGCCAATCTACGAGCAGTACTTC
-,TRBJ1-1,-,TRBV10-2,CASSGTDQNTEAFF,TGCGCCAGCAGTGGGACGGACCAGAACACTGAAGCTTTCTTT
TRBD1,TRBJ1-6,-,TRBV5-1,CASSLRTGNSPLHF,TGCGCCAGCAGCTTGCGGACAGGGAATTCACCCCTCCACTTT
-,TRBJ1-4,-,TRBV27,CAVPGPVNEKLFF,TGTGCCGTTCCGGGGCCCGTTAATGAAAAACTGTTTTTT
-,TRBJ2-7,once,TRBV6-5,CASSYSEGSVYEQYF,TGTGCCAGCAGTTACTCTGAGGGGTCGGTCTACGAGCAGTACTTC
TRBD1,TRBJ1-2,-,TRBV7-9,CASSPRDRESYGYTF,TGTGCCAGCAGCCCGAGGGACAGGGAATCCTATGGCTACACCTTC
-,TRBJ2-5,few,TRBV27,CASSRGGWETQYF,TGTGCCAGCAGCCGCGGCGGGTGGGAGACCCAGTACTTC
-,TRBJ1-1,-,TRBV2,CATSGYLTNTEAFF,TGTGCCACCTCAGGGTATCTAACTAACACTGAAGCTTTCTTT
TRBD1,TRBJ2-7,-,TRBV15,CATSRDPGTDSYEQYF,TGTGCCACCAGCAGAGATCCCGGGACAGACTCCTACGAGCAGTACTTC
-,TRBJ2-7,-,TRBV10-2,CASKRGRDNLSEQYF,TGCGCCAGCAAGAGGGGGCGGGACAACCTCTCCGAGCAGTACTTC
-,TRBJ1-3,-,TRBV7-8,CASSILGRNSGNTIYF,TGTGCCAGCAGCATACTGGGTAGAAACTCTGGAAACACCATATATTTT
-,TRBJ1-1,-,TRBV9,CASSVAADNTEAFF,TGTGCCAGCAGCGTAGCGGCGGACAACACTGAAGCTTTCTTT
TRBD2,TRBJ2-7,once,TRBV7-3,CASSLQGGNEQYF,TGTGCCAGCAGCCTCCAGGGAGGGAATGAGCAGTACTTC
-,TRBJ1-6,few,TRBV6-6,CASSWAGTNSPLHF,TGTGCCAGCAGTTGGGCAGGGACTAATTCACCCCTCCACTTT
-,TRBJ2-7,-,TRBV2,CASTPREGGYEQYF,TGTGCCAGCACCCCACGAGAGGGAGGCTACGAGCAGTACTTC
-,TRBJ2-5,few,TRBV7-9,CASSFLGDKETQYF,TGTGCCAGCAGCTTTCTCGGGGATAAAGAGACCCAGTACTTC
-,TRBJ2-5,-,TRBV15,CATSSSESGAWETQYF,TGTGCCACCAGCAGCTCAGAGTCAGGGGCGTGGGAGACCCAGTACTTC
TRBD2,TRBJ2-5,-,TRBV5-1,CATSGGIQETQYF,TGCGCCACCAGCGGGGGCATCCAAGAGACCCAGTACTTC
-,TRBJ1-1,-,TRBV5-1,CASSLVGVANTEAFF,TGCGCCAGCAGCTTGGTAGGGGTAGCGAACACTGAAGCTTTCTTT
TRBD2,TRBJ2-1,once,TRBV4-2,CASSQEAGGPPGSSYNEQFF,TGTGCCAGCAGCCAAGAAGCGGGGGGGCCACCGGGTAGCTCCTACAATGAGCAGTTCTTC
TRBD2,TRBJ2-7,-,TRBV13,CASSLRPGGAVYEQYF,TGTGCCAGCAGCTTACGTCCCGGGGGGGCTGTATACGAGCAGTACTTC
-,TRBJ1-2,once,TRBV5-1,CASSLGPLINYGYTF,TGCGCCAGCAGCTTGGGACCCCTCATCAACTATGGCTACACCTTC
-,TRBJ2-3,-,TRBV7-9,CASSLVDTQYF,TGTGCCAGCAGCTTAGTGGATACGCAGTATTTT
-,TRBJ2-7,-,TRBV7-2,CASSLRHEQYF,TGTGCCAGCAGCTTAAGGCACGAGCAGTACTTC
-,TRBJ2-1,once,TRBV6-5,CASRGGRGSYNEQFF,TGTGCCAGCAGGGGCGGAAGAGGGTCCTACAATGAGCAGTTCTTC
TRBD2,TRBJ2-7,-,TRBV6-1,CASSEGGAGAFYEQYF,TGTGCCAGCAGTGAAGGGGGAGCGGGGGCCTTCTACGAGCAGTACTTC
-,TRBJ1-1,once,TRBV6-5,CASSYRRGNTEAFF,TGTGCCAGCAGTTACCGAAGGGGGAACACTGAAGCTTTCTTT
TRBD1,TRBJ1-1,-,TRBV9,CASSVQGELMNTEAFF,TGTGCCAGCAGCGTCCAGGGGGAACTCATGAACACTGAAGCTTTCTTT
-,TRBJ2-2,once,TRBV11-2,CASSGRVYGELFF,TGTGCCAGCAGCGGCAGGGTGTACGGGGAGCTGTTTTTT
-,TRBJ2-3,-,TRBV12-5,CASALVVWGTQYF,TGTGCTAGTGCCCTTGTAGTATGGGGTACGCAGTATTTT
-,TRBJ1-2,once,TRBV7-6,CASSLQGENYGYTF,TGTGCCAGCAGCTTACAAGGGGAAAACTATGGCTACACCTTC
TRBD1,TRBJ1-2,-,TRBV5-5,CASSPGQGGGYTF,TGTGCCAGCAGCCCAGGACAGGGTGGCGGCTACACCTTC
-,TRBJ1-1,-,TRBV7-9,CASSFHVMNTEAFF,TGTGCCAGCAGCTTCCACGTCATGAACACTGAAGCTTTCTTT
-,TRBJ2-5,-,TRBV11-2,CASSQGGGAGRRETQYF,TGTGCCAGCAGCCAAGGGGGAGGGGCGGGCCGCAGAGAGACCCAGTACTTC
-,TRBJ1-6,-,TRBV23-1,CASSLQGPTYNSPLHF,TGCGCCAGCAGTCTCCAGGGGCCCACATATAATTCACCCCTCCACTTT
-,TRBJ1-5,-,TRBV7-2,CASSLVRLNQPQHF,TGTGCCAGCAGCTTAGTCCGGCTCAATCAGCCCCAGCATTTT
-,TRBJ1-1,-,TRBV5-8,CASSPRGGRRVTEAFF,TGTGCCAGCAGCCCACGTGGGGGGCGACGTGTCACTGAAGCTTTCTTT
-,TRBJ1-4,-,TRBV19,CASSIGQTTNEKLFF,TGTGCCAGTAGTATTGGGCAGACAACTAATGAAAAACTGTTTTTT
TRBD1,TRBJ1-4,-,TRBV10-2,CASSDRDRGTEKLFF,TGCGCCAGCAGTGACCGCGACAGGGGGACTGAAAAACTGTTTTTT
-,TRBJ2-3,-,TRBV5-1,CASSFSGFSTDTQYF,TGCGCCAGCAGCTTTTCGGGGTTCAGCACAGATACGCAGTATTTT
TRBD1,TRBJ2-7,-,TRBV7-9,CASSLAGTGAYEQYF,TGTGCCAGCAGCTTAGCTGGGACAGGGGCCTACGAGCAGTACTTC
TRBD1,TRBJ1-2,-,TRBV2,CASRDPGTGTYGYTF,TGTGCCAGCAGAGACCCCGGGACAGGGACATATGGCTACACCTTC
TRBD1,TRBJ2-5,-,TRBV11-2,CASRDRGEETQYF,TGTGCCAGCCGGGACAGGGGGGAAGAGACCCAGTACTTC
-,TRBJ1-1,-,TRBV4-1,CASSHVGNTEAFF,TGCGCCAGCAGCCACGTTGGGAACACTGAAGCTTTCTTT
TRBD2,TRBJ2-7,once,TRBV7-6,CASSPSTSIGEQYF,TGTGCCAGCAGCCCTTCGACTAGCATCGGCGAGCAGTACTTC
-,TRBJ2-6,-,TRBV4-1,CASSLPWGGGANVLTF,TGCGCCAGCAGTCTCCCTTGGGGCGGCGGGGCCAACGTCCTGACTTTC
-,TRBJ1-1,-,TRBV5-1,CASRDPSTEAFF,TGCGCCAGCAGGGACCCGAGTACTGAAGCTTTCTTT
-,TRBJ1-3,-,TRBV5-5,CASSLEGNTIYF,TGTGCCAGCAGCTTGGAAGGAAACACCATATATTTT
TRBD1,TRBJ2-5,-,TRBV27,CASSSPGQAVETQYF,TGTGCCAGCAGTTCTCCGGGACAGGCGGTGGAGACCCAGTACTTC
TRBD2,TRBJ2-5,-,TRBV6-1,CASMGVAGKTQYF,TGTGCCAGCATGGGGGTAGCGGGGAAGACCCAGTACTTC
-,TRBJ1-5,-,TRBV19,CASSIGGGIGNQPQHF,TGTGCCAGTAGTATAGGTGGGGGGATCGGCAATCAGCCCCAGCATTTT
TRBD1,TRBJ2-7,-,TRBV18,CASSPPSRGKREQYF,TGTGCCAGCTCACCACCCAGCAGGGGGAAAAGGGAGCAGTACTTC